This TCR beta chain was found in a study of blood T cells in healthy people across ages. General study findings and limits: Samples with more naive T cells showed higher observed beta diversity.

Peripheral blood samples of around 9.5 milliliters were drawn from each donor. Comment on this clonotype: Antigen unknown.

PCR was performed a second time for about 7 to 12 cycles using a sample-barcoded 5' primer and a J-beta primer mix. TCRdb independently ran MiXCR on the 5' RACE reads; one entry per CDR3 protein. The repertoire holds fewer than 2,000,000 distinct CDR3 sequences, with about 35% as singletons. Sequencing used blood. The TCR comes from a woman between 25 and 40 years old in good health.

The CDR3 sequence is CASSSWDRSTEAFF. In DNA form, the CDR3 reads TGTGCCAGCAGCTCGTGGGACAGGAGCACTGAAGCTTTCTTT. The chain employs TRBV5-6 and TRBJ1-1; 8 nucleotides match TRBD1. The CDR3 has 14 amino acids. CDR1 SGHDT and CDR2 YYEEEE come from the germline V gene. V lost 3 bases and J lost 4; bases outside the gene matches: 5.